The rows below give T cell receptor beta chains drawn from one sample of a study of T-cell memory formation after mild COVID-19. From the 5' RACE reads, TCRdb called clonotypes with MiXCR, one entry per CDR3 protein. The sample lists under 450,000 distinct CDR3 sequences; more than 20% were seen once. Material: PBMCs or a T cell subset sorted from them (not recorded which). The receptors were gathered from a man aged 18-30 years who had mild COVID-19 (a few samples of this study predate the infection). Cell type and time point are not known. The CDR3 runs from the conserved cysteine through the conserved F or W. The order of the fields is J gene, V gene, D gene, clone size, CDR3 DNA, CDR3 protein. The D gene is left open where the match is weak. The size field is filled for only some rows; it gives once, few, many or a size class.

J: TRBJ1-1; V: TRBV7-2; D: -; size: -; DNA: TGTGCCAGCAGCTTCGGGGGGCTGAACACTGAAGCTTTCTTT; CDR3: CASSFGGLNTEAFF
J: TRBJ1-2; V: TRBV12-3/TRBV12-4; D: -; size: many; DNA: TGTGCCAGCAGTTTAATGAGGGTCTATGGCTACACCTTC; CDR3: CASSLMRVYGYTF
J: TRBJ1-1; V: TRBV5-6; D: TRBD1; size: many; DNA: TGTGCCAGCAGCGGGACAGGGGCCTTGAACACTGAAGCTTTCTTT; CDR3: CASSGTGALNTEAFF
J: TRBJ2-7; V: TRBV12-3/TRBV12-4; D: -; size: few; DNA: TGTGCCAGCAGCCTGGTTGGGGGGTACTACGAGCAGTACTTC; CDR3: CASSLVGGYYEQYF
J: TRBJ2-6; V: TRBV7-2; D: -; size: few; DNA: TGTGCCAGTCTTGTGGGGGCCAACGTCCTGACTTTC; CDR3: CASLVGANVLTF
J: TRBJ1-1; V: TRBV6-5; D: -; size: -; DNA: TGTGCCAGCAGATCTGGCTCCTTACCAGAAAACACTGAAGCTTTCTTT; CDR3: CASRSGSLPENTEAFF
J: TRBJ2-7; V: TRBV5-1; D: TRBD2; size: few; DNA: TGCGCCAGCAGGATAACTAGCGGGGGGTACGAGCAGTACTTC; CDR3: CASRITSGGYEQYF
J: TRBJ2-3; V: TRBV24-1; D: TRBD2; size: -; DNA: TGTGCCACCAGTGGAAGCGGGGCAGATCATACGCAGTATTTT; CDR3: CATSGSGADHTQYF
J: TRBJ1-5; V: TRBV15; D: -; size: -; DNA: TGTGCCACCAGCAATCTGGCCGGCAATCAGCCCCAGCATTTT; CDR3: CATSNLAGNQPQHF
J: TRBJ2-7; V: TRBV6-5; D: -; size: -; DNA: TGTGCCAGCAGCCTCGGAGGGGGTATTTCCTACGAGCAGTACTTC; CDR3: CASSLGGGISYEQYF
J: TRBJ1-5; V: TRBV20-1; D: -; size: -; DNA: TGCAGTGCTAGGAGAGACATTGGGTACGGGAGCAATCAGCCCCAGCATTTT; CDR3: CSARRDIGYGSNQPQHF
J: TRBJ2-4; V: TRBV19; D: -; size: -; DNA: TGTGCCAGTAGTATAGCGGGGCTCATAGCCAAAAACATTCAGTACTTC; CDR3: CASSIAGLIAKNIQYF
J: TRBJ2-2; V: TRBV7-9; D: -; size: -; DNA: TGTGCCAGCAGCTTAGCCCAGAAAAACACCGGGGAGCTGTTTTTT; CDR3: CASSLAQKNTGELFF
J: TRBJ2-2; V: TRBV4-1; D: -; size: -; DNA: TGCGCCAGCAGCCAGGCTAGACAGGCCGGGGAGCTGTTTTTT; CDR3: CASSQARQAGELFF
J: TRBJ2-2; V: TRBV7-2; D: -; size: many; DNA: TGTGCCAGCACCAGGGACGTCGCGAACACCGGGGAGCTGTTTTTT; CDR3: CASTRDVANTGELFF
J: TRBJ2-3; V: TRBV29-1; D: TRBD2; size: few; DNA: TGCAGCGTTGAAGCTTGGACTAGCGGGGGGGCAACAGATACGCAGTATTTT; CDR3: CSVEAWTSGGATDTQYF
J: TRBJ1-2; V: TRBV15; D: -; size: few; DNA: TGTGCCACCAGCAGAGAACGGGGGACGTCCTATGGCTACACCTTC; CDR3: CATSRERGTSYGYTF
J: TRBJ2-7; V: TRBV2; D: TRBD1; size: -; DNA: TGTGCCAGCAGTGTGGACAGGTTTCAAGAGCAGTACTTC; CDR3: CASSVDRFQEQYF
J: TRBJ1-2; V: TRBV24-1; D: -; size: few; DNA: TGTGCCACCAGTCAAGCTAACTATGGCTACACCTTC; CDR3: CATSQANYGYTF
J: TRBJ2-1; V: TRBV18; D: TRBD2; size: -; DNA: TGTGCCACCTCCTCTAGCGGGGGTTCCAATGAGCAGTTCTTC; CDR3: CATSSSGGSNEQFF
J: TRBJ2-2; V: TRBV7-3; D: TRBD2; size: few; DNA: TGTGCCAGCAAGAATAGCGGGGGGGCCAACACCGGGGAGCTGTTTTTT; CDR3: CASKNSGGANTGELFF
J: TRBJ2-2; V: TRBV28; D: -; size: few; DNA: TGTGCCAGCAGGGCCCCTTTGAGGGAGCTGTTTTTT; CDR3: CASRAPLRELFF
J: TRBJ1-6; V: TRBV20-1; D: -; size: few; DNA: TGCAGTGCCGCCAGCGGGTCACCCCTCCACTTT; CDR3: CSAASGSPLHF
J: TRBJ2-7; V: TRBV15; D: TRBD1; size: -; DNA: TGTGCCACCAGCAGAAGAGGACAGGGGGCTTACGAGCAGTACTTC; CDR3: CATSRRGQGAYEQYF
J: TRBJ2-3; V: TRBV4-1; D: TRBD2; size: many; DNA: TGCGCCAGCAGCCAAGAAGCGGGGTCTAGCACAGATACGCAGTATTTT; CDR3: CASSQEAGSSTDTQYF
J: TRBJ2-2; V: TRBV4-3; D: -; size: few; DNA: TGCGCCAGCAGCCGCAGATACGACACCGGGGAGCTGTTTTTT; CDR3: CASSRRYDTGELFF
J: TRBJ1-1; V: TRBV5-6; D: -; size: few; DNA: TGTGCCAGCAGTAGGGTGGATGAAGCTTTCTTT; CDR3: CASSRVDEAFF
J: TRBJ1-6; V: TRBV5-4; D: -; size: -; DNA: TGTGCCAGCAGCTTTGTATCGTACCCCGGGTCCCTCGATTCCTTAAATTCACCCCTCCACTTT; CDR3: CASSFVSYPGSLDSLNSPLHF
J: TRBJ2-6; V: TRBV4-1; D: -; size: few; DNA: TGCGCCAGCAGCCCAGAAACAGGGTCTGGGGCCAACGTCCTGACTTTC; CDR3: CASSPETGSGANVLTF